Shown below are 32 T cell receptor beta chains from a single sample sequenced in a study of regulatory T cells in long-lasting Graves disease. Time point here: persistent/refractory GD, antithyroid drugs over 5 years with positive TRAb. After RNA was extracted from PBMCs, the TCR library was made from it. For TCR beta, libraries came from iRepertoire HTBI primers and Arm-PCR of CDR3 regions. Via MiXCR, TCRdb re-called the multiplex PCR reads, giving one row per CDR3 protein. The repertoire has approximately 470,000 distinct CDR3 sequences, about 20% of them found once; the top ten carry 7.8%. The starting material was peripheral blood mononuclear cells (PBMCs), obtained when the disease was refractory, from a patient treated with antithyroid drugs. The origin of the receptors is a female donor with Graves disease.

This clonotype occurred many times. This rearrangement joins TRBV7-2 to TRBJ2-7, with 8 bases that match TRBD2. Germline V gives CDR1 SGHTA, CDR2 FQGNSA. After removal of 2 bases from V and 2 bases from J, the junction contained 5 bases not matched to a gene. The CDR3 runs 15 residues. The CDR3 reads CASSLISGAAYEQYF. The CDR3 coding sequence is TGTGCCAGCAGCTTAATTAGCGGGGCCGCCTACGAGCAGTACTTC.

In its sample, this clonotype was seen many times. The J gene is TRBJ1-1, the V gene TRBV6-9, with 9 bases fitting TRBD1. This CDR3 has 15 residues. V trimming: 4 bases; J trimming: 4 bases; junction bases outside the gene matches: 7. Germline V gene lookup returns CDR1 MNHGY and CDR2 SVAAGI. The DNA for the CDR3 is TGTGCCAGCAGTTTCCGGGCACAGGGGGCCACTGAAGCTTTCTTT. As protein: CASSFRAQGATEAFF.

This clonotype has at least ten counts. The chain is built from TRBV7-9 and TRBJ1-2; D not certain. CDR3 size: 15 residues. Germline lookup yields CDR1 SEHNR and CDR2 FQNEAQ (reference sequence). Trimming stripped 4 bases from V and 10 bases from J, with 22 bases between. The CDR3 sequence is CASSSSGRSDTSYTF. The DNA of the CDR3 is TGTGCCAGCAGCTCCTCTGGTAGGAGTGACACGTCCTACACCTTC.

This clonotype has at least ten counts. J is TRBJ2-5 and V is TRBV6-9; 7 bases are a match to TRBD2. Germline lookup yields CDR1 MNHGY and CDR2 SVAAGI. V shed 4 bases and J 2 bases; nucleotides not matched to a gene: 10. The CDR3 covers 16 residues. CDR3 bases: TGTGCCAGCAGTTTTACATGGGCAGCGGGGCAAGAGACCCAGTACTTC. It yields the protein CASSFTWAAGQETQYF.

This clonotype came up many times. The genes are TRBV2 and TRBJ2-7; D may be TRBD2 (5 bases). Germline values: CDR1 SNHLY, CDR2 FYNNEI. The CDR3 extends over 12 amino acids. With 6 bases removed from V and 7 bases from J, the gap between germline ends came to 13 bases. In DNA form, the CDR3 reads TGTGCCAGCAGAAACTCGGGGTCTGAGCAGTACTTC. This gives the protein CASRNSGSEQYF. Combining the CDR3 with reference TRBV2 and TRBJ2-7 gives the whole variable domain EPEVTQTPSHQVTQMGQEVILRCVPISNHLYFYWYRQILGQKVEFLVSFYNNEISEKSEIFDDQFSVERPDGSNFTLKIRSTKLEDSAMYFCASRNSGSEQYFGPGTRLTVT.

V is TRBV6-1 and J is TRBJ2-5, with a weak D call TRBD1 (6 bases). Between the trimmed V and J ends, which lost 5 bases and 5 bases, there was a span of 18 bases. The V gene's germline CDR1 is MNHNS and CDR2 SASEGT. This CDR3 contains 15 residues. CDR3 sequence (DNA): TGTGCCAGCAGTCCCAGCAGGGGTCCTACGGAGACCCAGTACTTC. Protein product: CASSPSRGPTETQYF.

The CDR3: CASSLLFSGANVLTF. CDR3 bases: TGTGCCAGCAGCCTGCTTTTCTCTGGGGCCAACGTCCTGACTTTC. The J gene is TRBJ2-6, the V gene TRBV28; D is undetermined. Deletions cut 6 bases from V and 0 bases from J, with 9 bases between. The CDR3 is made up of 15 amino acids. From germline, CDR1 is MDHEN and CDR2 SYDVKM.

This chain joins TRBV19 and TRBJ2-1; weak D call: TRBD2 (5 bases). CDR3 size: 15 residues. Germline CDR1 reads LNHDA; CDR2 reads SQIVND (reference sequence). Trimming cost V 7 bases and J 0 bases, with 13 bases left between them. CDR3 amino acids: CASTLSGYSYNEQFF. Here the CDR3 DNA reads TGTGCCAGTACTCTCTCGGGGTACTCCTACAATGAGCAGTTCTTC.

This clonotype came up many times. The junction does not match germline at one end; this may be a read error. J is TRBJ2-4 and V is TRBV6-2 or TRBV6-3; 7 nucleotides agree with TRBD1. The CDR3 extends over 15 amino acids. Per germline, CDR1 MNHEY and CDR2 SVGEGT. CDR3 protein: CASSSLHRGGGSTHF. The CDR3, as DNA: TGTGCCAGCAGTTCCCTTCACAGGGGTGGCGGAAGCACGCACTTC.

Ten or more counts support this clonotype. The chain carries TRBV28 and TRBJ2-5; the match to TRBD2 covers 10 bases. CDR1 is MDHEN, CDR2 SYDVKM, per germline. This CDR3 is built from 14 residues. V was pared by 3 bases and J by 3 bases, with 1 base of the junction left unmatched. CDR3 nucleotide sequence: TGTGCCAGCAGTTTCCTAGCGGGAGAAGAGACCCAGTACTTC. It translates to CASSFLAGEETQYF. Combining the CDR3 with reference TRBV28 and TRBJ2-5 gives the whole variable domain DVKVTQSSRYLVKRTGEKVFLECVQDMDHENMFWYRQDPGLGLRLIYFSYDVKMKEKGDIPEGYSVSREKKERFSLILESASTNQTSMYLCASSFLAGEETQYFGPGTRLLVL.

The chain links TRBV5-1 to TRBJ2-2; tentative D call: TRBD1 (6 bases). The CDR3 has 15 amino acids. Germline assignment: CDR1 SGHRS and CDR2 YFSETQ. V lost 3 bases, J lost 5 bases, and 14 bases lay in between. The CDR3 here is CASSWGQALTGELFF. The DNA of the CDR3 is TGCGCCAGCAGCTGGGGACAAGCTTTGACCGGGGAGCTGTTTTTT.

Note on this clonotype: At one end, the junction sequence differs from germline, possibly due to a read error. The chain is built from TRBV29-1 and TRBJ2-7; 7 nucleotides agree with TRBD1. Germline lookup yields CDR1 SQVTM and CDR2 ANQGSEA. This CDR3 is 13 amino acids long. For the CDR3, the DNA is TGCAGCGTCCCGACAGGGAGCTCCTACGAGCTGTACTTC. Protein: CSVPTGSSYELYF.

This clonotype came up many times. This rearrangement joins TRBV28 to TRBJ1-5; no clear D. Germline-derived CDR1 and CDR2 are MDHEN and SYDVKM. With 5 bases removed from V and 0 bases from J, the gap between germline ends came to 5 bases. This CDR3 is 13 amino acids long. Here the CDR3 reads CASSPYSNQPQHF. The CDR3 region has the DNA TGTGCCAGCAGTCCCTATAGCAATCAGCCCCAGCATTTT.

There are many counts of this clonotype. The chain uses TRBV6-1 and TRBJ2-5; 12 bases agree with TRBD2. This CDR3 is 13 amino acids long. J was trimmed by 5 bases and V by 8 bases; bases with no gene match: 3. Germline assignment: CDR1 MNHNS and CDR2 SASEGT. Here the CDR3 DNA reads TGTGCCAGCCGGACTAGCGGGATGGAGACCCAGTACTTC. It encodes CASRTSGMETQYF.

V and J are TRBV29-1 and TRBJ2-4; no clear D. V was trimmed by 8 bases and J by 3 bases, leaving 8 bases between them. The CDR3 covers 11 residues. The V gene's germline CDR1 is SQVTM and CDR2 ANQGSEA. The CDR3 loop reads CSPIVKNIQYF. CDR3 sequence (DNA): TGCAGCCCGATAGTCAAAAACATTCAGTACTTC.

This clonotype came up many times. The rearrangement joins TRBV28 to TRBJ1-2; the match to TRBD1 covers 7 bases. Germline loops: CDR1 MDHEN, CDR2 SYDVKM. The J segment lost 6 bases and the V segment lost 6 bases, leaving 7 bases of the junction unmatched. The CDR3 has 13 residues. CDR3 nucleotide sequence: TGTGCCAGCAGGAACAGGGGAGGGCATGGCTACACCTTC. This encodes CASRNRGGHGYTF.

This clonotype has a handful of counts. The chain is built from TRBV19 and TRBJ1-5; TRBD1 aligns across 11 bases. Trimming removed 6 bases from V and 9 bases from J; junction bases left unmatched: 4. The CDR3 spans 13 residues. Germline CDR1 reads LNHDA; CDR2 reads SQIVND (reference sequence). Here the CDR3 reads CASRDRGRGPQHF. Here the CDR3 DNA reads TGTGCCAGTAGGGACAGGGGGCGCGGGCCCCAGCATTTT.

This clonotype occurred many times. The chain links TRBV28 to TRBJ1-2; weak D call: TRBD1 (6 bases). CDR1 is MDHEN, CDR2 SYDVKM, per germline. The CDR3 spans 15 residues. The V and J ends lost 5 bases and 3 bases respectively, with 16 bases between them. The CDR3 DNA sequence: TGTGCCAGCAGTCCCTGGGCAGGGGAACACTATGGCTACACCTTC. Translated, it gives CASSPWAGEHYGYTF.

The chain carries TRBV28 and TRBJ2-1; D unclear. The V end lost 1 base, the J end lost 0 bases, and 7 bases lay between the germline ends. Germline V gene data show CDR1 as MDHEN and CDR2 as SYDVKM. This CDR3 is built from 15 residues. CDR3 sequence (DNA): TGTGCCAGCAGTTTATATAGAAACTCCTACAATGAGCAGTTCTTC. Translation gives CASSLYRNSYNEQFF.

This clonotype has at least ten counts. The chain has TRBV20-1 and TRBJ2-3; TRBD2 matches at 14 bases. Per the germline V gene, CDR1 is DFQATT and CDR2 is SNEGSKA (reference sequence). CDR3 length: 16 residues. J gave up 4 bases and V 3 bases, and 6 bases lay outside the gene matches. CDR3 sequence reads: CSARGLAGVSADTQYF. The DNA for the CDR3 is TGCAGTGCTAGGGGACTAGCGGGAGTCAGCGCAGATACGCAGTATTTT.

This clonotype has ten or more counts. The chain is built from TRBV28 and TRBJ2-7; no reliable D call. The V gene lost 10 bases and the J gene lost 5 bases, with 12 bases spanning the gap. The CDR3 runs 11 residues. CDR1 MDHEN and CDR2 SYDVKM come from the germline V gene. CDR3 coding DNA: TGTGCCACCGAGACTGGAGACGAGCAGTACTTC. It yields the protein CATETGDEQYF.

The chain links TRBV5-8 to TRBJ1-3; D gene uncertain. Germline V gene data show CDR1 as SGHTS and CDR2 as YDEGEE. The CDR3 contains 18 residues. The V and J ends lost 0 bases and 7 bases respectively, with 23 bases between them. In nucleotides, the CDR3 is TGTGCCAGCAGCTTGGAGACCGAATCGAGCTCTTATTGGAACACCATATATTTT. It codes for CASSLETESSSYWNTIYF. The entire variable domain, with the rest obtained from reference TRBV5-8 and TRBJ1-3, is as follows: EAGVTQSPTHLIKTRGQQATLRCSPISGHTSVYWYQQALGLGLQFLLWYDEGEERNRGNFPPRFSGRQFPNYSSELNVNALELEDSALYLCASSLETESSSYWNTIYFGEGSWLTVV.

There are a few counts of this clonotype. The chain links TRBV7-9 to TRBJ2-7; D is unresolved. The CDR3 is 12 residues long. Trimming shortened V by 2 bases and J by 3 bases, and 5 bases separated the two germline ends. The V gene's germline CDR1 is SEHNR and CDR2 FQNEAQ (reference sequence). In DNA form, the CDR3 reads TGTGCCAGCAGCTTACCGTACTACGAGCAGTACTTC. Amino acids: CASSLPYYEQYF.

This clonotype was seen ten or more times. CDR3 nucleotides: TGTGCCAGCACCGATCGAGGGGGGACCAAAAACATTCAGTACTTC. This codes for CASTDRGGTKNIQYF. The chain uses TRBV28 and TRBJ2-4; either TRBD1 or TRBD2 may supply D (6 bases each). CDR3 length equals 15 residues. Per the germline V gene, CDR1 is MDHEN and CDR2 is SYDVKM. The V end lost 7 bases, the J end lost 2 bases, and 15 bases lay between the germline ends.

This clonotype came up many times. The chain carries TRBV7-9 and TRBJ2-7; D possibly uses TRBD1 or TRBD2 (5 bases each). CDR1 and CDR2 from the germline V gene are SEHNR and FQNEAQ (reference sequence). V lost 0 bases to trimming and J lost 12 bases, with 18 bases between them. The CDR3 totals 14 residues. The DNA of the CDR3 is TGTGCCAGCAGCTTAGCGCTAATAGGGGACGCGATGTACTTC. This codes for CASSLALIGDAMYF.

This clonotype was seen many times. The rearrangement joins TRBV7-8 to TRBJ2-7, with D maybe TRBD2 (6 bases). The V end lost 5 bases, the J end lost 7 bases, and 21 bases lay between the germline ends. This CDR3 is built from 15 residues. Germline V gene data show CDR1 as SGHVS and CDR2 as FQNEAQ. In nucleotides, the CDR3 is TGTGCCAGCAGCCGCCGGGACTCACCTTCGGGAGAGCAGTACTTC. Translating gives CASSRRDSPSGEQYF.

In this sample, this clonotype turned up a few times. The rearrangement uses TRBV13 and TRBJ2-1; 10 nucleotides agree with TRBD1. The V segment lost 1 base and the J segment 7 bases; nucleotides outside the gene matches: 1. CDR3 length: 14 residues. The germline CDR1 and CDR2 sequences are PRHDT and FYEKMQ (reference sequence). The CDR3 coding sequence is TGTGCCAGCAGCTTAGCGGACAGGGGGAATGAGCAGTTCTTC. Its translation is CASSLADRGNEQFF. The full variable domain, in which reference TRBV13 and TRBJ2-1 provide the parts outside the CDR3, is AAGVIQSPRHLIKEKRETATLKCYPIPRHDTVYWYQQGPGQDPQFLISFYEKMQSDKGSIPDRFSAQQFSDYHSELNMSSLELGDSALYFCASSLADRGNEQFFGPGTRLTVL.

Comment on this clonotype: With a much larger clone just one base away, this may be a read error. This sequence joins TRBV6-1 and TRBJ1-1; 10 positions agree with TRBD1. CDR3 length equals 14 residues. V lost 8 bases, J lost 6 bases, and 9 bases stayed unmatched. CDR1 MNHNS and CDR2 SASEGT come from the germline V gene. DNA for the CDR3: TGTGCCAGCGACCATGGGACAGGGGCCGCTGAAGCTTTCTTT. Residues: CASDHGTGAAEAFF.

This clonotype was seen a handful of times. The chain employs TRBV4-1 and TRBJ1-1; 11 bases match TRBD1. The CDR3 extends over 16 amino acids. Trimming took 4 bases from V and 1 from J; bases not matched to a gene: 5. Germline-derived CDR1 and CDR2 are MGHRA and YSYEKL. The CDR3 DNA follows: TGCGCCAGCAGCCTACGGACAGGGGGCGCGAACACTGAAGCTTTCTTT. It translates to CASSLRTGGANTEAFF.

This clonotype came up a few times. The chain combines TRBV6-1 with TRBJ2-5, with D maybe TRBD2 (5 bases). CDR1 MNHNS and CDR2 SASEGT come from the germline V gene. Trimming cost V 7 bases and J 1 base, with 13 bases left between them. The length of the CDR3 is 14 residues. The CDR3 loop reads CASTTSGIQETQYF. DNA of the CDR3: TGTGCCAGCACTACCAGCGGAATCCAAGAGACCCAGTACTTC.

This clonotype was observed at least ten times. The chain joins TRBV12-3 or TRBV12-4 to TRBJ2-2, with D tentatively TRBD2 (6 bases). The V end was cut by 1 base, the J end by 4 bases, with 10 bases between. This CDR3 is 15 amino acids long. CDR3 nucleotides: TGTGCCAGCAGTTTAGGCGGGATAAGCACCGGGGAGCTGTTTTTT. Amino acids: CASSLGGISTGELFF.

This clonotype was detected many times. Its ends do not fully match the called genes, so a read error is possible. The V call is TRBV5-1, the J call TRBJ2-7, with TRBD1 identical over 8 bases. Germline-derived CDR1 and CDR2 are SGHRS and YFSETQ. CDR3 length: 13 amino acids. CDR3 region: CASSWDRTYEQYF. CDR3 nucleotide sequence: TGTGCCAGCAGTTGGGACAGGACCTACGAGCAGTACTTC.